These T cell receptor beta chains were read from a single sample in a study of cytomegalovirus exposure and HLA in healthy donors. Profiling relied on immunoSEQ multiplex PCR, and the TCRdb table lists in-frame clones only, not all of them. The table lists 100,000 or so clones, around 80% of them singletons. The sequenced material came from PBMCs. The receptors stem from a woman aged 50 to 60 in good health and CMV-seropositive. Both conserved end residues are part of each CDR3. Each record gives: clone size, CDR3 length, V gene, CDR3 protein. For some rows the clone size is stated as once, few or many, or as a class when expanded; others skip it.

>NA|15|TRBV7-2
CASSPEGAQGYGYTF
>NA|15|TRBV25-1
CASSDPTGGVTEAFF
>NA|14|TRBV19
CASGQELFDYGYTF
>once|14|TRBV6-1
CASSEGVRNYGYTF
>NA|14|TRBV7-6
CASTTGTSGYEQYF
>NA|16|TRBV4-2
CASSQESTATNEKLFF
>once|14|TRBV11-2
CASSLAGEGYEQYF
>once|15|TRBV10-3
CAIAYAGGTNTEAFF
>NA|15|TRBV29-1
CSVDRDRAANYGYTF
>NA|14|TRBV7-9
CASSGEGGGTEAFF
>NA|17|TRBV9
CASSVSRTSGLYNEQFF
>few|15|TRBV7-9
CASSSRGGPNTEAFF
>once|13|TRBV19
CASSIEGTGRAFF
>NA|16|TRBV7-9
CSSSLGTSLDTGELFF
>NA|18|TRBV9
CASSVGGGGTDASNEQFF
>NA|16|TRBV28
CASRTRPTGAPDEQYF
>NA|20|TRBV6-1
CASSEPVFPGQGDIRNGYTF
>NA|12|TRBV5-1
CASSLVGRAQYF
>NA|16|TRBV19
CASSMLSGYRDYGYTF
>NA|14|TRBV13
CASSSRTGIYEQYF
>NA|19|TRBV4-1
CASSQGRVQDLGGNQPQHF
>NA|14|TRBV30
CAWLHQGFAYGYTF
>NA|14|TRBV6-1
CASSVKTVNTEAFF
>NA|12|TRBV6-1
CASRLRQETQYF